Given below is one T cell receptor beta chain in context. Original data processing: Amplification from reference gene primers served as the basis for estimated nucleated cell counts. This table comes from immunoSEQ multiplex PCR, and its TCRdb copy is limited to in-frame clones, with some not included. V and J calls and clone size are given by that table; D and trimming were obtained from the DNA. In the table there are 230,000 or so clones, 89% of which are singletons. The sample originates from a study of blood T cell repertoires in COVID-19. Study summary: Italy, Spain and the United States were the sources of the convalescent and acute COVID-19 samples. Sample material is recorded as cDNA or gDNA derived from T cells, B-cell-depleted T cells, or PBMCs.

Unmatched junction bases numbered 8, after V lost 2 bases and J lost 4 bases. Germline V lookup: CDR1 MRHNA, CDR2 SNTAGT. CDR3 length: 16 residues. This chain connects TRBV6-4 to TRBJ2-3; 8 nucleotides match TRBD2. Sequencing used peripheral blood. This sequence was found in a woman between 40 and 55 years old who had recovered from COVID-19. CDR3 in DNA: TGTGCCAGCAGTGACGACGGGGGGGCCTTGCCAGATACGCAGTATTTT. Translating gives CASSDDGGALPDTQYF.